This TCR beta chain was sequenced for a study of a mutant IDH1 vaccine in newly diagnosed glioma. Findings and caveats of the study: Vaccination induced immune responses in approximately 93% of patients.

Sequenced by immunoSEQ multiplex PCR; TCRdb stores in-frame clones only, minus some. The table includes about 72,000 clones, almost 85% detected once. There are 11 residues in the CDR3. The germline CDR1 and CDR2 sequences are MNHNY and SVGAGI (reference sequence). V was trimmed by 5 bases and J by 4 bases, leaving 6 bases between them. Time point noted: week 35, safety follow-up. What each vaccine dose contained was 300 ug of mutant IDH1 20-mer peptide, accompanied by topical imiquimod. Each astrocytoma in the donors was new, WHO grade 3 or 4, IDH1-mutant and ATRX-lost. Details on this clone: Its antigen is not known.

V usage is TRBV6-6 and J usage is TRBJ2-7; D is unclear. The sequencing here drew on PBMCs, taken from a glioma patient whose treatment included an IDH1 peptide vaccine. The sequence came from a man between 18 and 29 years old with glioma. The CDR3 sequence: CASSDRYEQYF. The DNA for the CDR3 is TGTGCCAGCAGTGATCGATACGAGCAGTACTTC.